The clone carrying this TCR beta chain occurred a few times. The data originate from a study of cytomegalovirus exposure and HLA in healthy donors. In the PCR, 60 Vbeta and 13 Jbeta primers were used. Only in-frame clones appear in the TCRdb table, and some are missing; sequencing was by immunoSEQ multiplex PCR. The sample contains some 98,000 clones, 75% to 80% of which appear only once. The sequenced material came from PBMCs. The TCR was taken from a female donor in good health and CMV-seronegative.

This CDR3 reads CASSLSETGRYGYTF. CDR3 sequence (DNA): TGTGCCAGCAGTTTATCGGAGACAGGGAGATACGGCTACACCTTC. V is TRBV27 and J is TRBJ1-2; 7 positions match TRBD1. CDR1 is MNHEY and CDR2 is SMNVEV in the germline V gene (reference sequence). CDR3 length: 15 residues. With 0 bases clipped from V and 8 bases from J, the junction kept 9 bases outside the gene matches.